Below, one TCR beta chain is given with its context. This sample is part of a study of blood T cell repertoires in COVID-19. Only in-frame clones appear in the TCRdb table, and some are missing; sequencing was by immunoSEQ multiplex PCR. Of 230,000 or so clones in the sample, 90% were seen once. The CDR3 is made up of 16 amino acids. The V and J ends lost 0 bases and 1 base respectively, with 11 bases between them. Germline V gives CDR1 MGHRA, CDR2 YSYEKL. V and J are TRBV4-1 and TRBJ2-3; weak D call: TRBD1 (5 bases). This receptor was obtained from a woman aged 55 to 70 with COVID-19, enrolled during active disease. Material: peripheral blood. The DNA of the CDR3 is TGCGCCAGCAGCCAAGATCCCCCCAGGGGCACAGATACGCAGTATTTT. Translated, it gives CASSQDPPRGTDTQYF.